Listed here are 23 T cell receptor beta chains from one sample, sequenced in a study of memory CD4+ T cells and cytomegalovirus serostatus. The sort gate was single viable CD3+CD4+CD8-CD45RO+ cells for memory CD4+ T cells. The protocol was immunoSEQ multiplex PCR, while the TCRdb copy is restricted to in-frame clones and leaves out a portion. The sample includes approximately 74,000 clones, about 75% of them seen just once. The sample taken for sequencing was memory CD4+ T cells from blood. Receptors were obtained from an adult in good health and CMV-seropositive.

This clone was found once. DNA for the CDR3: TGTGCCAGCGCATCTATGGGGGGGAATGAGCAGTTCTTC. This codes for CASASMGGNEQFF. The genes are TRBV7-2 and TRBJ2-1; TRBD2 matches at 7 bases. J lost 7 bases, V lost 8 bases, and 8 bases had no gene match. The CDR3 length is 13 residues. Germline-derived CDR1 and CDR2 are SGHTA and FQGNSA.

This clone has more than one count but fewer than ten. The V call is TRBV5-4, the J call TRBJ1-1; D is ambiguous. The CDR3 spans 14 residues. V was clipped by 4 bases and J by 7 bases, with 17 bases between them. Germline V lookup: CDR1 SGHNT, CDR2 YYREEE (reference sequence). CDR3 in DNA: TGTGCCAGCAGCATTGACCTACTTGACGGTGAAGCTTTCTTT. This gives the protein CASSIDLLDGEAFF.

This clone was picked up one time. The rearrangement links TRBV6-5 to TRBJ2-2; D not resolved. This CDR3 is built from 14 residues. From germline, CDR1 is MNHEY and CDR2 SVGAGI. The germline V and J ends were trimmed by 0 bases and 5 bases, with 7 bases remaining between them. The CDR3 DNA reads as TGTGCCAGCAGTTACTCTGACACGACCGGGGAGCTGTTTTTT. This gives the protein CASSYSDTTGELFF.

The CDR3 region has the DNA TGTGCCAGCACTGAGGGCACTGAAGCTTTCTTT. As protein: CASTEGTEAFF. The V call is TRBV2, the J call TRBJ1-1, with D unresolved. Germline lookup yields CDR1 SNHLY and CDR2 FYNNEI. The CDR3 extends over 11 amino acids. V shed 7 bases and J shed 4 bases, with 7 bases lying between them.

This clone appeared a few times. The gene calls are TRBV28 and TRBJ2-5; a possible D gene is TRBD1 (6 bases). The V end lost 3 bases, the J end lost 5 bases, and 10 bases lay between the germline ends. The CDR3 has 13 residues. Germline V CDR1 and CDR2: MDHEN, SYDVKM. Written as DNA, the CDR3 is TGTGCCAGCAGTTTGGACAGAGGGGAGACCCAGTACTTC. Protein sequence: CASSLDRGETQYF.

The gene calls are TRBV7-9 and TRBJ1-1, with D possibly TRBD1 on 6 matching bases. The V end was cut by 8 bases, the J end by 10 bases, with 14 bases between. The CDR3 spans 11 residues. Looked up from germline, CDR1 is SEHNR and CDR2 is FQNEAQ (reference sequence). This CDR3 reads CASAQGGGAFF. CDR3 DNA sequence: TGTGCCAGCGCACAGGGAGGTGGAGCTTTCTTT. Based on the CDR3 plus reference TRBV7-9 and TRBJ1-1, the full variable domain is DTGVSQNPRHKITKRGQNVTFRCDPISEHNRLYWYRQTLGQGPEFLTYFQNEAQLEKSRLLSDRFSAERPKGSFSTLEIQRTEQGDSAMYLCASAQGGGAFFGQGTRLTVV.

The chain links TRBV4-2 to TRBJ1-4, with TRBD1 as a possible D gene (6 bases). The CDR3 extends over 18 amino acids. Per the germline V gene, CDR1 is LGHNA and CDR2 is YNFKEQ. The V end was cut by 0 bases, the J end by 1 base, with 15 bases between. The CDR3 here is CASSQDSPGERTNEKLFF. CDR3 coding DNA: TGTGCCAGCAGCCAAGATTCGCCAGGGGAGCGAACTAATGAAAAACTGTTTTTT.

V and J are TRBV7-6 and TRBJ2-5; 11 bases map to TRBD2. The junction had 15 bases not matched to a gene; V was cut back by 5 bases and J by 4 bases. Germline V gives CDR1 SGHVS, CDR2 FNYEAQ. This CDR3 contains 18 residues. This CDR3 is CASSPALSGGAGGETQYF. CDR3 nucleotide sequence: TGTGCCAGCAGCCCGGCCCTTAGCGGGGGGGCGGGGGGAGAGACCCAGTACTTC. Full variable domain (remainder filled in from reference TRBV7-6 and TRBJ2-5): GAGVSQSPRYKVTKRGQDVALRCDPISGHVSLYWYRQALGQGPEFLTYFNYEAQQDKSGLPNDRFSAERPEGSISTLTIQRTEQRDSAMYRCASSPALSGGAGGETQYFGPGTRLLVL.

The genes are TRBV5-1 and TRBJ2-5; D might be TRBD1 (6 bases). The germline CDR1 and CDR2 sequences are SGHRS and YFSETQ. CDR3 length equals 14 residues. V was shortened by 4 bases and J by 5 bases, with 15 bases between the two germline ends. The CDR3 coding sequence is TGCGCCAGCAGCCTGGGACATTTTGGGGAGACCCAGTACTTC. Protein sequence: CASSLGHFGETQYF. The whole variable domain, remainder taken from reference TRBV5-1 and TRBJ2-5, is KAGVTQTPRYLIKTRGQQVTLSCSPISGHRSVSWYQQTPGQGLQFLFEYFSETQRNKGNFPGRFSGRQFSNSRSEMNVSTLELGDSALYLCASSLGHFGETQYFGPGTRLLVL.

The rearrangement joins TRBV10-3 to TRBJ2-7, with TRBD2 identical over 14 bases. CDR1 and CDR2 (germline): ENHRY, SYGVKD. V dropped 6 bases and J dropped 2; count of bases not matched to a gene: 9. The CDR3 sequence is 17 residues long. CDR3: CAISAGLAGAGPYEQYF. CDR3 nucleotides: TGTGCCATCAGCGCGGGACTAGCGGGGGCCGGACCCTACGAGCAGTACTTC.

This clone appeared a few times. The V and J genes are TRBV7-8 and TRBJ1-5; weak D call: TRBD1 (6 bases). Trimming stripped 1 base from V and 5 bases from J, with 9 bases between. This CDR3 is 14 amino acids long. Germline loops: CDR1 SGHVS, CDR2 FQNEAQ. CDR3 sequence reads: CASSLVAGDQPQHF. CDR3 sequence (DNA): TGTGCCAGCAGCTTAGTCGCAGGGGATCAGCCCCAGCATTTT. Full variable domain (outside the CDR3, taken from reference TRBV7-8 and TRBJ1-5): GAGVSQSPRYKVAKRGQDVALRCDPISGHVSLFWYQQALGQGPEFLTYFQNEAQLDKSGLPSDRFFAERPEGSVSTLKIQRTQQEDSAVYLCASSLVAGDQPQHFGDGTRLSIL.

The chain employs TRBV28 and TRBJ2-7; a weak D match, TRBD1 (6 bases). The CDR3 contains 14 residues. V shed 6 bases and J shed 4 bases, with 16 bases lying between them. The germline CDR1 and CDR2 sequences are MDHEN and SYDVKM. CDR3 DNA sequence: TGTGCCAGCAGGACACAGGGCTTGTCGTACGAGCAGTACTTC. It codes for CASRTQGLSYEQYF.

The sample holds a few counts of this clone. The same CDR3 also results from other DNA sequences found in this sample. J is TRBJ1-2 and V is TRBV5-8; D gene uncertain. Trimming took off 0 bases at V and 5 bases at J, with 8 bases between the two ends. CDR3 size: 13 residues. CDR1 is SGHTS, CDR2 YDEGEE, per germline. This chain's CDR3 is CASSLGRRYGYTF. DNA of the CDR3: TGTGCCAGCAGCTTGGGGCGGCGGTATGGCTACACCTTC.

The J gene is TRBJ2-1, the V gene TRBV28; TRBD1 matches 9 bases. This CDR3 is 19 amino acids long. Germline trimming cut 7 bases from V and 7 bases from J; bases unmatched to any gene: 23. Germline V lookup: CDR1 MDHEN, CDR2 SYDVKM. The CDR3 DNA reads TGTGCCAGCATTCCTCTTTGGGACAGGGAGATGTCGGTCGTTAATGAGCAGTTCTTC. Its translation is CASIPLWDREMSVVNEQFF. The complete variable domain, with remaining parts taken from reference TRBV28 and TRBJ2-1, reads DVKVTQSSRYLVKRTGEKVFLECVQDMDHENMFWYRQDPGLGLRLIYFSYDVKMKEKGDIPEGYSVSREKKERFSLILESASTNQTSMYLCASIPLWDREMSVVNEQFFGPGTRLTVL.

This chain links TRBV13 with TRBJ2-7; D possibly corresponds to TRBD1 (6 bases). CDR1 and CDR2 from the germline V gene are PRHDT and FYEKMQ (reference sequence). The CDR3 has 12 residues. Trimming removed 5 bases at V and 5 bases at J, with 10 bases between. The CDR3 sequence: CASSAGGDEQYF. The CDR3 DNA sequence: TGTGCCAGCAGCGCTGGGGGCGACGAGCAGTACTTC.

This rearrangement joins TRBV21-1 to TRBJ2-7; no DNA check was done on the table's D call, TRBD1. TRBV21-1 is flagged as a pseudogene. This CDR3 contains 15 residues. The CDR3 here is CASSNPGQGLYEQYF. CDR3 nucleotides: TGTGCCAGCAGCAATCCCGGACAGGGGCTCTACGAGCAGTACTTC.

This chain uses TRBV28 with TRBJ1-2, with 7 bases that match TRBD1. The CDR3 has 13 residues. Germline V gene data show CDR1 as MDHEN and CDR2 as SYDVKM. V dropped 7 bases and J dropped 3; count of bases not matched to a gene: 5. For the CDR3, the DNA is TGTGCCAGCACCCAGGGGACAGACTATGGCTACACCTTC. It specifies CASTQGTDYGYTF.

CDR3 in DNA: TGTGCCAGCAGCGGTTCGGGGGGCACCAATCAGCCCCAGCATTTT. It translates to CASSGSGGTNQPQHF. The genes are TRBV21-1 and TRBJ1-5. TRBV21-1 is a known pseudogene. The CDR3 consists of 15 residues.

The rearrangement links TRBV6-4 to TRBJ2-3; 7 bases line up with TRBD2. Germline values: CDR1 MRHNA, CDR2 SNTAGT. This CDR3 contains 15 residues. Trimming removed 2 bases from V and 2 bases from J; junction bases left unmatched: 4. CDR3 protein: CASSDGGLNTDTQYF. CDR3 in DNA: TGTGCCAGCAGTGACGGGGGACTAAACACAGATACGCAGTATTTT.

The rearrangement links TRBV5-1 to TRBJ1-4; D might be TRBD1 (6 bases). CDR3 size: 16 residues. CDR1 is SGHRS and CDR2 is YFSETQ in the germline V gene. Trimming shortened V by 0 bases and J by 10 bases, and 19 bases separated the two germline ends. The CDR3 coding sequence is TGCGCCAGCAGCTTGGACAGGGTCAAGTTCGGTGGAAAACTGTTTTTT. It specifies CASSLDRVKFGGKLFF.

CDR3 amino acids: CASSLAPHGATNEKLFF. The CDR3 DNA is TGCGCCAGCAGCTTGGCCCCTCACGGTGCAACTAATGAAAAACTGTTTTTT. This chain uses TRBV5-1 with TRBJ1-4; no clear D gene. Trimming left V 0 bases short and J 0 bases short, with 12 bases between. The CDR3 spans 17 residues. CDR1 is SGHRS and CDR2 is YFSETQ in the germline V gene.

This clone was seen a handful of times. The CDR3: CASTDGGTGSPLHF. The CDR3 nucleotides read TGCGCCAGCACGGACGGCGGTACGGGTTCACCCCTCCACTTT. This rearrangement joins TRBV10-1 to TRBJ1-6, with D unclear. The germline V and J ends were trimmed by 7 bases and 9 bases, with 16 bases remaining between them. CDR3 length: 14 residues. CDR1 is WNHNN and CDR2 is SYGVQD in the germline V gene (reference sequence).

This chain connects TRBV6-6 to TRBJ1-4, with 7 positions matching TRBD1. With V trimmed by 0 bases and J by 4 bases, 2 bases remained unmatched. Germline V lookup: CDR1 MNHNY, CDR2 SVGAGI (reference sequence). CDR3 length: 15 residues. CDR3 nucleotides: TGTGCCAGCAGTTACTCCGGGACAGATAATGAAAAACTGTTTTTT. This codes for CASSYSGTDNEKLFF.